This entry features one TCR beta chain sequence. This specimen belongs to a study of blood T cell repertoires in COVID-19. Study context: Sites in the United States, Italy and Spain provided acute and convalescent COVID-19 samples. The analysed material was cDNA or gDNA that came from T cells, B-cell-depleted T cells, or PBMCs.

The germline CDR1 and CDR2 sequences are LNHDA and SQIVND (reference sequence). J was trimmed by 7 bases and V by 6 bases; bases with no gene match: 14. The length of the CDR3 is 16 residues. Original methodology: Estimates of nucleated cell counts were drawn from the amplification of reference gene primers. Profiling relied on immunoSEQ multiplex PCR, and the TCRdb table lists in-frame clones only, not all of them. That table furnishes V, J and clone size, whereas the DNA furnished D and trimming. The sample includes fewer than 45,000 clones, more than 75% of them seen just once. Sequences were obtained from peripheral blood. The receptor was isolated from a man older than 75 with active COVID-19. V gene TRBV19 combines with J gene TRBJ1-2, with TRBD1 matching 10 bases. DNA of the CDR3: TGTGCCAGTAGCCTCCGGGACAGGGGTACGTACGGTGGCTACACCTTC. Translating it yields CASSLRDRGTYGGYTF.